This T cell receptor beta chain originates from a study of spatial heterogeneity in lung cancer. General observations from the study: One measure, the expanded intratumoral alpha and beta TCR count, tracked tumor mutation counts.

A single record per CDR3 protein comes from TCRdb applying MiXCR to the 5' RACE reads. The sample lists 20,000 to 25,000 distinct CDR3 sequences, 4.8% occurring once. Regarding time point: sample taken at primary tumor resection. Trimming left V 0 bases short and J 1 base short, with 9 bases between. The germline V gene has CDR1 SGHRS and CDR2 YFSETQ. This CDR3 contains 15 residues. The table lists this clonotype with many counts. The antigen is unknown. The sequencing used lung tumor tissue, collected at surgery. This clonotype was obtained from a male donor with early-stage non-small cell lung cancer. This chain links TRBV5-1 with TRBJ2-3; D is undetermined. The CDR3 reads CASSLDLLGTDTQYF. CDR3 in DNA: TGCGCCAGCAGCTTGGATCTTCTAGGCACAGATACGCAGTATTTT.